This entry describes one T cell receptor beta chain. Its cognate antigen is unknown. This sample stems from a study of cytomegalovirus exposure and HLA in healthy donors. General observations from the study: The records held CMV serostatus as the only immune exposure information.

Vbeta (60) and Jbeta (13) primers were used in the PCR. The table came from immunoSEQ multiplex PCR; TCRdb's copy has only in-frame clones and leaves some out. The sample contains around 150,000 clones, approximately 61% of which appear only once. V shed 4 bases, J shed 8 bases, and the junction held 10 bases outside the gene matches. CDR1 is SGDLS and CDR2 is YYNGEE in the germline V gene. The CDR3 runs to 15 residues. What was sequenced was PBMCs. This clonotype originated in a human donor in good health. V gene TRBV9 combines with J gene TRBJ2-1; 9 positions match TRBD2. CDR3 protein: CASSYSSGTNHEQFF. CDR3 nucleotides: TGTGCCAGCAGCTACTCTAGCGGGACGAACCATGAGCAGTTCTTC.